Sequencing of this T cell receptor beta chain was carried out in a study of shared clonotypes between healthy human individuals. Across the study: Per donor, CD8 memory used one plate, CD8 naive used two, CD4 memory used three and CD4 naive used three.

CDR1 and CDR2 (germline): GTSNPN, SVGIG (reference sequence). The CDR3 has 13 residues. Trimming took 2 bases from V and 4 from J; bases not matched to a gene: 4. Deep level was the assay's run setting. Replicate sorted-subset PCRs were loaded with roughly 190 ng DNA, tens of thousands of T cell genomes. Sequencing used immunoSEQ multiplex PCR; TCRdb keeps in-frame clones, though not all of them. The repertoire has approximately 710,000 clones, 80% to 95% of them found once; the top ten carry about a third. This rearrangement joins TRBV30 to TRBJ2-7, with 8 bases matching TRBD1. The TCR comes from a man in his late teens or twenties in good health. Some clones in this sample may be carry-over from other donors' samples. The sample taken for sequencing was memory CD8+ T cells from PBMCs. Subset indicated: CD45RO+ cells pooled with CCR7-negative TemRA cells. CDR3: CAWSWDRRYEQYF. CDR3 sequence (DNA): TGTGCCTGGAGTTGGGACAGGAGGTACGAGCAGTACTTC.